This T cell receptor beta chain was recovered during a study of blood T cells in healthy people across ages. This clonotype was detected only a few times. Trimming took 5 bases from V and 3 from J; bases not matched to a gene: 18. There are 18 residues in the CDR3. Germline V gives CDR1 SQVTM, CDR2 ANQGSEA. PCR was performed a second time for about 6 to 12 cycles using a sample-barcoded 5' primer and a J-beta primer mix. TCRdb re-derived calls from the 5' RACE reads in MiXCR, one entry per CDR3 protein. In the table there are around 780,000 distinct CDR3 sequences, 20% to 30% of which are singletons. Another study also made use of these data, one on T cells of mothers and their children. Per that study: In both related and unrelated pairs, TCR recombination output is shaped similarly by thymic selection. Unrelated mother-child pairs always had slightly, but never significantly, lower normalized overlap than related pairs.

The receptor was isolated from a boy younger than 18 in good health. V usage is TRBV29-1 and J usage is TRBJ2-5; 10 bases match TRBD2. The specimen was blood. The CDR3 region is CSVWGLAGARVTEETQYF. CDR3 nucleotide sequence: TGCAGCGTTTGGGGGCTAGCGGGGGCCCGCGTCACCGAAGAGACCCAGTACTTC. Combining the CDR3 with reference TRBV29-1 and TRBJ2-5 gives the whole variable domain SAVISQKPSRDICQRGTSLTIQCQVDSQVTMMFWYRQQPGQSLTLIATANQGSEATYESGFVIDKFPISRPNLTFSTLTVSNMSPEDSSIYLCSVWGLAGARVTEETQYFGPGTRLLVL.